This T cell receptor beta chain originates from a study of a mutant IDH1 vaccine in newly diagnosed glioma. Germline V lookup: CDR1 MGHRA, CDR2 YSYEKL. This CDR3 region has 18 residues. The germline V and J ends were trimmed by 6 bases and 2 bases, with 23 bases remaining between them. Time point reported: week 47, end of study. Doses comprised 300 ug of mutant IDH1 20-mer peptide each, plus topical imiquimod. This clone was detected once. The antigen remains unidentified. Produced via immunoSEQ multiplex PCR; TCRdb's table is partial and in-frame only. The table lists about 50,000 clones, roughly 80% of them singletons, with 4.3% in the top ten.

The sequence was collected from a woman aged 25 to 39 with glioma. Some clones in this sample may be carry-over from other donors' samples. The chain combines TRBV4-1 with TRBJ2-1, with D possibly being TRBD1 (6 bases). The sequenced sample was PBMCs, obtained from a glioma patient whose treatment included an IDH1 peptide vaccine. The CDR3 DNA is TGCGCCAGCAGTTACCGGCCAGGGGTAGGCGGACCCTACAATGAGCAGTTCTTC. Residues: CASSYRPGVGGPYNEQFF.